The present TCR beta chain was sequenced within a study of cytomegalovirus exposure and HLA in healthy donors. Study-level points and caveats: Through in vitro validation, three CMV-associated chains were shown to be specific for CMV antigens.

About this clone: Its antigen is as yet unknown.

CDR3 length: 17 amino acids. V was clipped by 8 bases and J by 0 bases, with 20 bases between them. Germline V gene sequence: CDR1 WSHSY, CDR2 SAAADI. This table comes from immunoSEQ multiplex PCR, and its TCRdb copy is limited to in-frame clones, with some not included. This table has roughly 310,000 clones, approximately 88% appearing once. Separation from the approximately 690-subject first cohort characterized the roughly 110-subject validation cohort, to which the donors belonged. The sequence came from a man aged 25 to 40 in good health and CMV-seronegative. The sample was PBMCs. The chain recombines TRBV10-2 with TRBJ1-5, with D tentatively TRBD1 (6 bases). The CDR3 protein is CASLNTPGTYSNQPQHF. DNA for the CDR3: TGCGCCAGCCTTAACACTCCCGGGACATATAGCAATCAGCCCCAGCATTTT.